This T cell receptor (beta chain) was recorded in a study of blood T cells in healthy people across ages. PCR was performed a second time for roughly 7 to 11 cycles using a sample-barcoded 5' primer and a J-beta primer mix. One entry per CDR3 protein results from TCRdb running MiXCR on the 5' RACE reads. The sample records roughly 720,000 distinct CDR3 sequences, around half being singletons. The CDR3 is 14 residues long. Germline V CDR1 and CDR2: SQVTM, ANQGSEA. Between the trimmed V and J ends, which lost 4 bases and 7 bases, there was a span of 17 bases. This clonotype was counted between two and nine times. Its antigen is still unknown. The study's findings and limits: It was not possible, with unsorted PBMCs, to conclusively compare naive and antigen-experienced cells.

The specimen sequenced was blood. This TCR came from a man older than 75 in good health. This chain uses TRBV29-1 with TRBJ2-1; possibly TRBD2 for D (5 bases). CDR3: CSVGGPGRSNEQFF. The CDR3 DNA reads TGCAGCGTTGGAGGGCCCGGACGGTCTAATGAGCAGTTCTTC.